The subject of this entry is one T cell receptor (beta chain). Its specificity is not known. For the second PCR, which ran for about 6 to 11 cycles, a sample-barcoded 5' primer and a J-beta primer mix were used. TCRdb reanalysed the 5' RACE reads using MiXCR and keeps one entry per CDR3 protein. The sample records about 680,000 distinct CDR3 sequences, around 48% being singletons. The data originate from a study of blood T cells in healthy people across ages. CDR3 length: 13 amino acids. CDR1 DFQATT and CDR2 SNEGSKA come from the germline V gene (reference sequence). After removal of 6 bases from V and 10 bases from J, the junction contained 9 bases not matched to a gene. Points from the study as a whole: With donor CMV status unknown, expanded clonotype changes were possibly confounded.

The receptor's source is a woman in her fifties or sixties in good health. The chain is built from TRBV20-1 and TRBJ1-6; TRBD1 agrees at 7 bases. The sequencing sample was made of blood. The DNA of the CDR3 is TGCAGTGCAAGACAGGGAGGTCGCTCACCCCTCCACTTT. It yields the protein CSARQGGRSPLHF.